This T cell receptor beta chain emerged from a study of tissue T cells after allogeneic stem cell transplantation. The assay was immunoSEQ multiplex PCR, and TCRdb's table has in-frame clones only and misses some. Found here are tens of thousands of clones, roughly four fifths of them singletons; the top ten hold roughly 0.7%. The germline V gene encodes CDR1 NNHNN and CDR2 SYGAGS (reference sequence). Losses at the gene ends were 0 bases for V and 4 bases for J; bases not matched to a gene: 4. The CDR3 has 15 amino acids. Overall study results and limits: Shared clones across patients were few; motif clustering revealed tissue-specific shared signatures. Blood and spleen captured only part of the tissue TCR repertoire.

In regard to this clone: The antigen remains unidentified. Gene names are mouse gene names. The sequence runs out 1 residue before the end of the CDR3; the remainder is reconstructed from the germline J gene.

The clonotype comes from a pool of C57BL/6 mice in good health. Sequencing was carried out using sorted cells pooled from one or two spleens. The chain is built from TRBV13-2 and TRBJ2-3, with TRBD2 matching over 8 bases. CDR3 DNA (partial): TGTGCCAGCGGTGATGAGCCTGGGGGGTCAGAAACGCTGTAT. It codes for CASGDEPGGSETLY. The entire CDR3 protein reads CASGDEPGGSETLYF.